This is a list of T cell receptor beta chains from one sample in a study of T cells in Graves' hyperthyroidism and ophthalmopathy. TCRdb called the multiplex PCR reads again in MiXCR, with one record for every CDR3 protein. The sample has some 490,000 distinct CDR3 sequences; roughly 23% are singletons. Input material: blood. These receptor sequences come from a woman aged 70-85 years with Graves' ophthalmopathy. Both conserved end residues are part of each CDR3. The D gene is left open where the match is weak. Clone size is not always given. Where it is, it says once, few, many or a class for expanded clones.

V gene	D gene	clone size	J gene	CDR3 DNA	CDR3 protein
TRBV9	TRBD1	few	TRBJ1-5	TGTGCCAGCAGCGTAGGGGGACAGGGGGGTCAGCCCCAGCATTTT	CASSVGGQGGQPQHF
TRBV7-2	-	few	TRBJ2-7	TGTGCCAGCAGCTTTTTATTTAACGCGGGATCGCAGTACTTC	CASSFLFNAGSQYF
TRBV6-1	-	many	TRBJ2-7	TGTGCCAGCAGCCCTACTAGGAATCTCTACGAGCAGTACTTC	CASSPTRNLYEQYF
TRBV20-1	TRBD2	few	TRBJ2-1	TGCAGTGCTAGAGGTGGCAGCGGGGGATTCAATGAGCAGTTCTTC	CSARGGSGGFNEQFF
TRBV30	TRBD2	-	TRBJ2-1	TGTGCCTGGTCCTCAGCGGGAGGGCTGAATGAGCAGTTCTTC	CAWSSAGGLNEQFF
TRBV19	TRBD1	few	TRBJ1-1	TGTGCCAGTAGTATCCAGGACAGGGGAGAAGCTTTCTTT	CASSIQDRGEAFF
TRBV18	TRBD1	-	TRBJ1-2	TGTGCCAGCTCACCACAGGGACAGGGGGTCTATGGCTACACCTTC	CASSPQGQGVYGYTF
TRBV6-1	-	-	TRBJ1-3	TGTGCCAGCAGTGAAGGGCTGTACTCTGGAAACACCATATATTTT	CASSEGLYSGNTIYF
TRBV2	-	-	TRBJ1-1	TGTGCCAGCAGCTCCGGGACCTCGTACACTGAAGCTTTCTTT	CASSSGTSYTEAFF
TRBV19	-	-	TRBJ1-1	TGTGCCAGTAGCCCGAATTGGCCGAGGACTGAAGCTTTCTTT	CASSPNWPRTEAFF
TRBV24-1	TRBD2	-	TRBJ2-3	TGTGCCACCAGTGACGGTCGGGGGGTTAGCACAGATACGCAGTATTTT	CATSDGRGVSTDTQYF
TRBV19	TRBD1	few	TRBJ1-5	TGTGCCAGTAGTACGACAGGGGTGGACAATCAGCCCCAGCATTTT	CASSTTGVDNQPQHF
TRBV24-1	-	-	TRBJ2-1	TGTGCCACCAGTGCGGGACTCACCTCACCCTCTGAGCAGTTCTTC	CATSAGLTSPSEQFF
TRBV19	-	-	TRBJ2-1	TGTGCCAGTAGTATAGGGTCGCAGATTCAGTTCTTC	CASSIGSQIQFF
TRBV7-9	TRBD1	-	TRBJ1-4	TGTGCCAGTAGAGGGGGCCAAGCTGAAAAACTGTTTTTT	CASRGGQAEKLFF
TRBV11-2	-	-	TRBJ2-7	TGTGCCAGCAGCTTAGTCATCGCAGGGAGGTCCTACAATGAGCAGTACTTC	CASSLVIAGRSYNEQYF
TRBV5-1	-	-	TRBJ2-7	TGCGCCAGCAGCTCAGACAGTGTCTTGGGGGAGCAGTACTTC	CASSSDSVLGEQYF
TRBV5-1	-	few	TRBJ2-7	TGCGCCAGCAGCTACGGCCCAAACATGTACGAGCAGTACTTC	CASSYGPNMYEQYF
TRBV11-3	-	-	TRBJ2-7	TGTGCCAGCAGTCTAGCAAGGGATTACGAGCAGTACTTC	CASSLARDYEQYF
TRBV5-1	-	-	TRBJ2-3	TGCGCCAGCAGTCCCGCCGGACTATCTAGCACAGATACGCAGTATTTT	CASSPAGLSSTDTQYF
TRBV7-2	-	-	TRBJ1-1	TGTGCCAGCAGCTTAGACCCAGGGGCGATCACTGAAGCTTTCTTT	CASSLDPGAITEAFF
TRBV12-3/TRBV12-4	TRBD2	many	TRBJ2-1	TGTGCCAGCAGTTTTTTAGCGGGGTACAATGAGCAGTTCTTC	CASSFLAGYNEQFF
TRBV10-3	-	few	TRBJ1-3	TGTGCCATCAGGGTGCCTGGAAACACCATATATTTT	CAIRVPGNTIYF
TRBV7-3	-	many	TRBJ1-2	TGTGCCAGCAGCCCCCAGCAGGGAAATGGCTACACCTTC	CASSPQQGNGYTF
TRBV7-9	-	few	TRBJ1-4	TGTGCCAGCAGCTTAGGGGAGAAGACCCTCCTCCCGGAAAAACTGTTTTTT	CASSLGEKTLLPEKLFF
TRBV28	-	-	TRBJ1-2	TGTGCCAGCAGTTTAAAGGAGTACTATGGCTACACCTTC	CASSLKEYYGYTF
TRBV27	TRBD2	-	TRBJ2-5	TGTGCCAGCAGTTCCCTCGGGATAGCGGGAGGGGGGGTAGAGACCCAGTACTTC	CASSSLGIAGGGVETQYF
TRBV7-2	-	many	TRBJ2-5	TGTGCCAGCAGCTTGCACCAAGAGACCCAGTACTTC	CASSLHQETQYF
TRBV7-9	-	many	TRBJ1-1	TGTGCCAGCAGTTTAAGTACGTTGAACACTGAAGCTTTCTTT	CASSLSTLNTEAFF
TRBV3-1	-	many	TRBJ1-1	TGTGCCAGCAGCCAGAGCCAGACGGGGAACACTGAAGCTTTCTTT	CASSQSQTGNTEAFF
TRBV3-1	-	-	TRBJ1-5	TGTGCCAGCAGCCAAGACGTAGGCCCCGGGGGGCCCCAGCATTTT	CASSQDVGPGGPQHF
TRBV3-1	TRBD2	few	TRBJ2-1	TGTGCCAGCAGCCATCGTCAGGAATATAGCGGGACTACCTACAATGAGCAGTTCTTC	CASSHRQEYSGTTYNEQFF
TRBV10-3	-	few	TRBJ2-5	TGTGCCACCTCGGACAGACAAGAGACCCAGTACTTC	CATSDRQETQYF
TRBV7-2	-	many	TRBJ2-2	TGTGCCAGCAGCTTGCAGGGGTCGAACACCGGGGAGCTGTTTTTT	CASSLQGSNTGELFF
TRBV9	TRBD2	few	TRBJ2-1	TGTGCCAGCAGCGTTTATCTAGCGGGAAGTAATGAGCAGTTCTTC	CASSVYLAGSNEQFF
TRBV10-3	TRBD2	few	TRBJ2-7	TGTGCCATCAGTGGGACTAGCGGGAGGGTAGAGTACGAGCAGTACTTC	CAISGTSGRVEYEQYF
TRBV28	TRBD1	few	TRBJ2-2	TGTGCCAGCAGTTTCGACAGGGTCGGCACCGGGGAGCTGTTTTTT	CASSFDRVGTGELFF
TRBV6-1	-	-	TRBJ2-7	TGTGCCAGCAGTGAAATTTTGGGGGAGCAGTACTTC	CASSEILGEQYF
TRBV7-2	-	-	TRBJ2-1	TGTGCCAGCAGTCCGGCAAGGGGCAATGAGCAGTTCTTC	CASSPARGNEQFF
TRBV4-1	TRBD2	-	TRBJ2-2	TGCGCCAGCAGCCAAACTAGCGGGGCGAACACCGGGGAGCTGTTTTTT	CASSQTSGANTGELFF
TRBV28	-	many	TRBJ2-5	TGTGCCAGCAGTTCGTACGTCAAAAAGACCCAGTACTTC	CASSSYVKKTQYF
TRBV7-9	-	-	TRBJ1-2	TGTGCCAGCAAAGCGGAGGGCCCTGGCGGCTACACCTTC	CASKAEGPGGYTF
TRBV7-2	-	-	TRBJ2-2	TGTGCCAGCACCTCCGGACCCTCGGGGTGGGGGGAGCTGTTTTTT	CASTSGPSGWGELFF
TRBV9	TRBD1	-	TRBJ1-1	TGTGCCAGCAGTAAAGGGGGCCAGGGGGCGGGCACTGAAGCTTTCTTT	CASSKGGQGAGTEAFF
TRBV3-1	-	many	TRBJ1-1	TGTGCCAGCAGCCAGGTAGATGAAGCTTTCTTT	CASSQVDEAFF
TRBV11-2	TRBD1	many	TRBJ2-7	TGTGCCAGCAGTACGGTCCGGGACAGGGGCTACGAGCAGTACTTC	CASSTVRDRGYEQYF
TRBV9	-	-	TRBJ2-7	TGTGCCCCCGCGTCTGGGGAGCAGTACTTC	CAPASGEQYF
TRBV6-5	TRBD2	-	TRBJ2-3	TGTGCCAGCAGTTTCACTAGCGCCAGCACAGATACGCAGTATTTT	CASSFTSASTDTQYF
TRBV6-1	-	few	TRBJ2-5	TGTGCCAGCAGCCTTGACAGGCCCCAAGAGACCCAGTACTTC	CASSLDRPQETQYF
TRBV9	-	-	TRBJ1-1	TGTGCCAGCAGCGTAGACCAAAGGACAAACACTGAAGCTTTCTTT	CASSVDQRTNTEAFF
TRBV6-2/TRBV6-3	TRBD1	few	TRBJ1-5	TGTGCCAGCAGACAACCTCCCGGGACAGGGGGCACTATGGTCCAGCCCCAGCATTTT	CASRQPPGTGGTMVQPQHF
TRBV7-2	-	many	TRBJ2-5	TGTGCCAGCAGCCGGGGGGAGACCCAGTACTTC	CASSRGETQYF
TRBV10-2	-	-	TRBJ1-6	TGCGCCAGCAGTGAATTGGTGGGTTCACCCCTCCACTTT	CASSELVGSPLHF
TRBV4-1	TRBD2	-	TRBJ2-1	TGCGCCAGCAGCCCGGGACTAGCGGGAGTGTCCTACAATGAGCAGTTCTTC	CASSPGLAGVSYNEQFF
TRBV6-5	-	many	TRBJ1-2	TGTGCCAGCAGTTACTCCGACTGGGATGGTGGCTACACCTTC	CASSYSDWDGGYTF
TRBV5-4	TRBD2	few	TRBJ2-1	TGTGCCAGCAGCTTGGGCCGGTCGGCTAGCGGGATAGGTGAGCAGTTCTTC	CASSLGRSASGIGEQFF
TRBV27	-	-	TRBJ1-5	TGTGCCAGCAGTTGGGACAAAGGGGAGCCCCAGCATTTT	CASSWDKGEPQHF
TRBV28	-	many	TRBJ1-5	TGTGCCAGCAGACTAAACAGACTCAATCAGCCCCAGCATTTT	CASRLNRLNQPQHF